This T cell receptor beta chain came from a study of blood T cells in healthy people across ages. Then a second PCR, running roughly 7 to 11 cycles, was carried out with a sample-barcoded 5' primer and a J-beta primer mix. Each cDNA molecule received a tag from a template-switch adaptor that had 12 random nucleotides. A single record per CDR3 protein comes from TCRdb applying MiXCR to the 5' RACE reads. The sample includes approximately 960,000 distinct CDR3 sequences, 25% to 35% seen only once; the top ten take about 10%. This clonotype has just a few counts. Germline values: CDR1 SGHTA, CDR2 FQGNSA. The CDR3 is made up of 13 amino acids. Trimming shortened V by 0 bases and J by 6 bases, and 6 bases separated the two germline ends. The sample was also linked to a second study, of T cells of mothers and their children.

This clonotype was obtained from a woman aged 40-49 years in good health. The rearrangement links TRBV7-2 to TRBJ2-1; D not resolved. Sequenced material: blood. The CDR3 nucleotides are TGTGCCAGCAGCTTAGCTCAGCCCAATGAGCAGTTCTTC. Its protein product is CASSLAQPNEQFF.